This TCR beta chain stems from a study of beta chain features in type 1 diabetes. Overall study results and limits: Equally in patients and controls, PCR might preferentially amplify shorter templates. Within each of all four CD4+ subsets, Type 1 diabetes patients had TCRB CDR3s that were moderately but significantly shorter.

On this clone itself: What it recognizes is unknown.

CDR3 length: 14 residues. V shed 1 base and J shed 6 bases, with 14 bases lying between them. In germline, CDR1 is SGHDT, CDR2 YYEEEE. The study reverse transcribed the entire isolated RNA, so it sequenced expressed TCRB transcripts. The method was immunoSEQ multiplex PCR; TCRdb's version includes in-frame clones alone and lacks a portion of them. The table lists tens of thousands of clones, 68% of them singletons, with 1.1% in the top ten. The TCR originated in a woman aged 40 to 49 with type 1 diabetes. This chain connects TRBV5-6 to TRBJ2-7; a possible D gene is TRBD2 (5 bases). The sequenced sample consisted of stem cell memory CD4+ T cells from blood. The CDR3 region has the DNA TGTGCCAGCAGCTTGCGGCAGACTCTAGCCGAGCAGTACTTC. Translating it yields CASSLRQTLAEQYF.